Listed below are T cell receptor beta chains from one sample, sequenced in a study of T cell responses to AZD1222 COVID-19 vaccine. Sequencing used immunoSEQ multiplex PCR; TCRdb keeps in-frame clones, though not all of them. The sample holds 110,000 or so clones, about 86% seen once. The source was peripheral blood, collected 28 days after the second AZD1222 dose. The receptors shown here come from an adult who received the AZD1222 COVID-19 vaccine. Each CDR3 is given with its conserved first and last residue. The order of the fields is CDR3 length, V gene, J gene, CDR3 protein.

15	TRBV6-4	TRBJ1-2	CASSDSTTGFSGYTF
18	TRBV4-3	TRBJ2-3	CASSQDPPSGRHTDTQYF
11	TRBV6-1	TRBJ1-1	CATRTGSEAFF
14	TRBV7-9	TRBJ1-1	CASSLGVGVAEAFF
14	TRBV3-1/TRBV3-2	TRBJ1-5	CASSQGTLNQPQHF
11	TRBV11-3	TRBJ2-5	CASSSLETQYF
16	TRBV11-2	TRBJ2-7	CASSSTDGASSYEQYF
15	TRBV6-5	TRBJ2-7	CASSYSTGLVDEQYF
15	TRBV6-5	TRBJ2-1	CASSYEQGGHNEQFF
16	TRBV28	TRBJ1-6	CASRINTGTESAPLHF
12	TRBV6-6	TRBJ2-7	CASKEEAHEQYF
12	TRBV7-2	TRBJ2-5	CASSRYQETQYF
15	TRBV6-5	TRBJ2-1	CASSYELAGTNEQFF
14	TRBV5-1	TRBJ1-1	CASCTGAMNTEAFF
15	TRBV27	TRBJ2-2	CASRGTGVNTGELFF
16	TRBV25-1	TRBJ1-1	CASSEGLRDSRTEAFF
11	TRBV29-1	TRBJ2-7	CSVGSSYEQYF
15	TRBV7-9	TRBJ1-1	CASSLADRMNTEAFF
15	TRBV30	TRBJ1-6	CACSGTGFYNSPLHF
14	TRBV4-1	TRBJ1-1	CASSQGGGDTEAFF
15	TRBV30	TRBJ1-4	CAWRAGTRPNEKLFF
14	TRBV7-2	TRBJ2-7	CASKLGPSSYEQYF
14	TRBV5-1	TRBJ1-2	CASSWGTGSYGYTF
16	TRBV11-2	TRBJ2-1	CAVKLTSASGDPEQFF
16	TRBV4-3	TRBJ1-5	CASSQDRPGGGQPQHF
20	TRBV2	TRBJ2-5	CASSDVLWGARAPTQETQYF
14	TRBV5-1	TRBJ1-4	CASTTGGANEKLFF
15	TRBV5-1	TRBJ1-5	CASSLEGQGDQPQHF
13	TRBV6-5	TRBJ2-7	CASRKGPYYEQYF
16	TRBV10-3	TRBJ1-4	CAISDPGGTGGEKLFF
13	TRBV12-3/TRBV12-4	TRBJ2-7	CASSDRDIYEQYF
12	TRBV18	TRBJ2-7	CASSSLRDEQYF
16	TRBV11-2	TRBJ2-3	CASSPALAGGADTQYF
13	TRBV3-1/TRBV3-2	TRBJ1-3	CASSQVQGNTIYF
15	TRBV18	TRBJ2-7	CASSSLAGDVYEQYF
14	TRBV6-5	TRBJ2-7	CASSYLPKGHEQYF